This T cell receptor beta chain was identified in a study of identical twins. One entry per CDR3 protein results from TCRdb running MiXCR on the 5' RACE reads. The table lists under 300,000 distinct CDR3 sequences, around an eighth of them singletons, with 7% to 9% in the top ten. The sample holds a few counts of this clonotype. The clonotype originates from a woman between 18 and 29 years old in good health. Specimen: memory (CD45RO+) T cells sorted from blood.

CDR3 nucleotide sequence: TGCAGCGTATACCTATGGTCTGGAAACACCATATATTTT. It is translated as CSVYLWSGNTIYF. V is TRBV29-1 and J is TRBJ1-3, with unresolved D. Trimming took off 6 bases at V and 1 base at J, with 10 bases between the two ends. CDR3 size: 13 residues. CDR1 and CDR2 (germline): SQVTM, ANQGSEA.